The sequence of this T cell receptor beta chain was determined in a study of shared clonotypes between healthy human individuals. As for the study in general: Every donor yielded three CD4 naive, three CD4 memory, two CD8 naive and one CD8 memory plate. Study-wide findings and caveats: Clonotype sharing levels among donors were expected to vary with sequencing depth.

The CDR3 has 15 residues. Looked up from germline, CDR1 is SGHRS and CDR2 is YFSETQ. The V segment lost 2 bases and the J segment 5 bases; nucleotides outside the gene matches: 3. In the authors' workflow: Without quality scores, immunoSEQ junctional reads could not be filtered like full-length reads. Method: immunoSEQ multiplex PCR; TCRdb's copy keeps in-frame clones and lacks some. V and J calls and clone size are copied from that table; D and trimming were computed from the DNA. The profile shows about 2,500,000 clones, around 90% of them singletons. On this clone itself: As yet, its antigen is unknown.

All donors were Caucasian adults living in Nashville, Tennessee. The clonotype comes from a man younger than 35 in good health. Input material: naive CD4+ T cells sorted from blood. Subset reported: CD45RA+ positively selected. The gene calls are TRBV5-1 and TRBJ2-5; 13 nucleotides align to TRBD2. The CDR3 nucleotides are TGCGCCAGCAGCTTAGGGACTAGCGGGGTTGAGACCCAGTACTTC. This gives the protein CASSLGTSGVETQYF.